The TCR beta chain under discussion was sequenced for a study of T cell changes during pregnancy in multiple sclerosis. The data were produced by immunoSEQ multiplex PCR, yet TCRdb's version contains in-frame clones alone and is incomplete. The table shows 65,000 to 95,000 clones, with approximately 94% occurring only once. From germline, CDR1 is MDHEN and CDR2 SYDVKM. The V end lost 3 bases, the J end lost 0 bases, and 12 bases lay between the germline ends. The CDR3 consists of 16 residues. Sequences were derived from peripheral blood, sampled after pregnancy. The V and J genes are TRBV28 and TRBJ2-1; D remains ambiguous. The TCR originated in a female donor in good health, enrolled as a control in a pregnancy study. The CDR3 DNA is TGTGCCAGCAGTTTCCTCCGCGGCAGCTCCTACAATGAGCAGTTCTTC. It translates to CASSFLRGSSYNEQFF.